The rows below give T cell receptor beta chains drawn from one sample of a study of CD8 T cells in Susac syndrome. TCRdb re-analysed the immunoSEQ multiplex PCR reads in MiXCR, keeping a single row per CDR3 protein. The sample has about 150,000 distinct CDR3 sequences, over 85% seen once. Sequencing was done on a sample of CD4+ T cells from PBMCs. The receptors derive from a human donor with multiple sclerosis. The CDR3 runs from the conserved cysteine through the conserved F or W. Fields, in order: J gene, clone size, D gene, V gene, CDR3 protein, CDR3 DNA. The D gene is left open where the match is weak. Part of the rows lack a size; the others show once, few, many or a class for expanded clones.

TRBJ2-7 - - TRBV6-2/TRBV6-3 CASSYSYLGNQQYF TGTGCCAGCAGTTACTCGTACCTCGGAAACCAGCAGTACTTC
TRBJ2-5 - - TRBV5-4 CASSLEVEETQYF TGTGCCAGCAGCTTGGAGGTGGAAGAGACCCAGTACTTC
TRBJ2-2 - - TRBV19 CATRQSRELFF TGTGCCACCAGACAGAGCCGGGAGCTGTTTTTT
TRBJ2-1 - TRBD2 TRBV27 CASSSWGLAGSSYNEQFF TGTGCCAGCAGTTCTTGGGGACTAGCGGGGAGCTCCTACAATGAGCAGTTCTTC
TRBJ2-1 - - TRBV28 CASSFRDEQFF TGTGCCAGCAGTTTCCGGGATGAGCAGTTCTTC
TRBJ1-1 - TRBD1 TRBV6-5 CASSLGQVDTEAFF TGTGCCAGCAGTTTGGGACAGGTGGACACTGAAGCTTTCTTT
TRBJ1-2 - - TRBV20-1 CSASSGGYTF TGCAGTGCTTCATCGGGTGGCTACACCTTC
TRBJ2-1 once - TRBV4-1 CASSIRAISSEQFF TGCGCCAGCAGCATACGGGCCATATCTAGTGAGCAGTTCTTC
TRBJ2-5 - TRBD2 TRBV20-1 CSANPGLAGALLWTQYF TGCAGTGCTAACCCGGGACTAGCGGGGGCCCTATTATGGACCCAGTACTTC
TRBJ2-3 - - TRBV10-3 CAIRADTDTQYF TGTGCCATCAGGGCAGACACAGATACGCAGTATTTT
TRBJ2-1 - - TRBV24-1 CATSLSSPYNEQFF TGTGCCACTTCTCTCTCCAGCCCCTACAATGAGCAGTTCTTC
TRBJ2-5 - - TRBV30 CAWSAPRETQYF TGTGCCTGGAGTGCGCCACGGGAGACCCAGTACTTC
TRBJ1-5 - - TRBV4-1 CASSQDPAGNQPQHF TGCGCCAGCAGCCAAGATCCGGCGGGCAATCAGCCCCAGCATTTT